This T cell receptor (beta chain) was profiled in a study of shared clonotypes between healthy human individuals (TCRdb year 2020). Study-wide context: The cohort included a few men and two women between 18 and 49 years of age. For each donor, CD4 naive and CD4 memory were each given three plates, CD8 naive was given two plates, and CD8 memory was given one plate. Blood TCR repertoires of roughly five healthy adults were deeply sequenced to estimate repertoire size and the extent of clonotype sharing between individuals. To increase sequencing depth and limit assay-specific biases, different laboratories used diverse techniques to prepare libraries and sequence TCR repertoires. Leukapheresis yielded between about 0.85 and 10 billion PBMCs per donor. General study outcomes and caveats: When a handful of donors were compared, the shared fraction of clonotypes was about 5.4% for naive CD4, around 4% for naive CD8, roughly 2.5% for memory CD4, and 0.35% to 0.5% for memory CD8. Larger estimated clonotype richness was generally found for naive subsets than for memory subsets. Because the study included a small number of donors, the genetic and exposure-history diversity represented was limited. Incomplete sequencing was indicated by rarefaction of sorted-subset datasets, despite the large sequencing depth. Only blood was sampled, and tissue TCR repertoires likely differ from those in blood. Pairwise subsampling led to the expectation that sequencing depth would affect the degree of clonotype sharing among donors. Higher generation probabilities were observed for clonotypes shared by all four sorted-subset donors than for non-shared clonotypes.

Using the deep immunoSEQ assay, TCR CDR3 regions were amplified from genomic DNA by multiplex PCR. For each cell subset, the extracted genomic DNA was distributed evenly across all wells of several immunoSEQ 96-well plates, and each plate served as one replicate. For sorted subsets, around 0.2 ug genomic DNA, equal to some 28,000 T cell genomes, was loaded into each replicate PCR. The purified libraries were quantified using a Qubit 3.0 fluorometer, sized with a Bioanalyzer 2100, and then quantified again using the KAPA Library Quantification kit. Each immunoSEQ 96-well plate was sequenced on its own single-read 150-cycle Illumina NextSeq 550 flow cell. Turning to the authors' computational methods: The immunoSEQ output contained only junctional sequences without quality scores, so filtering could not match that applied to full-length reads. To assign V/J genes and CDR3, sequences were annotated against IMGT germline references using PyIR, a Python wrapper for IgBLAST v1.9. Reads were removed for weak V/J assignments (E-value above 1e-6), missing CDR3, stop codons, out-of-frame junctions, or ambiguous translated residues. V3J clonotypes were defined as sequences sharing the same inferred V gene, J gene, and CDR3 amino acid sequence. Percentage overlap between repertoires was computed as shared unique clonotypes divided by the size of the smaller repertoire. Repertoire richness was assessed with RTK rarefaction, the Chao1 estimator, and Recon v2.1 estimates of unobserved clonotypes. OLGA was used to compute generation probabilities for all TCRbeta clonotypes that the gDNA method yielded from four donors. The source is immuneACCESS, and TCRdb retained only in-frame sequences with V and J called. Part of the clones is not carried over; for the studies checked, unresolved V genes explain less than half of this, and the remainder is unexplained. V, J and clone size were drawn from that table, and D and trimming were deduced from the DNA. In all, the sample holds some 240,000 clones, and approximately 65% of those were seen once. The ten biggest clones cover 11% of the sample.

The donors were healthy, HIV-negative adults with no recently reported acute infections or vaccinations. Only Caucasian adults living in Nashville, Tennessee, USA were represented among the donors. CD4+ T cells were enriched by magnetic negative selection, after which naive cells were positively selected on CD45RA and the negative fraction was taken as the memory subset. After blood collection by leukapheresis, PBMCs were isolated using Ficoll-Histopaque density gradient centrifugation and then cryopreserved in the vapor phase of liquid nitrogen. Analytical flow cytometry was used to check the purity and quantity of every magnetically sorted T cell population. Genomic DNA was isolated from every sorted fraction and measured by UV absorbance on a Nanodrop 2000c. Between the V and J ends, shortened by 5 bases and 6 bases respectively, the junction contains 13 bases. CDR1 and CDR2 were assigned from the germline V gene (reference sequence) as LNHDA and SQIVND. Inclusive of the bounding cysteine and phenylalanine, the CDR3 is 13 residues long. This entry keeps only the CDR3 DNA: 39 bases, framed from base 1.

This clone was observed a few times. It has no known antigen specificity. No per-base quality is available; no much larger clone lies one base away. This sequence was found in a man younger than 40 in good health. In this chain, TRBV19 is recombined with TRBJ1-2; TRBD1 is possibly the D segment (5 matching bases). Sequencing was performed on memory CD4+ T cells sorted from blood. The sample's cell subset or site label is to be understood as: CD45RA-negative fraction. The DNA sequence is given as TGTGCCAGTAGTCCCCGGAGGGGTGATGGCTACACCTTC. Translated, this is CASSPRRGDGYTF.